This TCR beta chain was sequenced in a study of blood T cell repertoires in COVID-19. On the study more broadly: The United States, Italy and Spain supplied acute and convalescent COVID-19 samples. In each case, the material was cDNA or gDNA derived from T cells, B-cell-depleted T cells, or PBMCs.

This table comes from immunoSEQ multiplex PCR, and its TCRdb copy is limited to in-frame clones, with some not included. The repertoire holds under 200,000 clones, with 85% to 90% as singletons. Participants were aged roughly 18 to 100 years from roughly 25 US areas. Self-reported history from a screening survey and questionnaire set each donor's cohort. CDR3 length equals 14 residues. Per germline, CDR1 LNHDA and CDR2 SQIVND (reference sequence). Trimming shortened V by 3 bases and J by 9 bases, and 15 bases separated the two germline ends. This clone is categorized as medium-sized. The TCR comes from a woman aged 45-59 years who had recovered from COVID-19. V gene TRBV19 combines with J gene TRBJ2-1; TRBD2 might be the D (6 bases). Material: PBMCs or T cells enriched from blood (not recorded which). The CDR3 DNA is TGTGCCAGTAGTATCCCCCCCCTAGCGATTGAGCAGTTCTTC. It encodes CASSIPPLAIEQFF. Drawing the rest from reference TRBV19 and TRBJ2-1, the complete variable domain is DGGITQSPKYLFRKEGQNVTLSCEQNLNHDAMYWYRQDPGQGLRLIYYSQIVNDFQKGDIAEGYSVSREKKESFPLTVTSAQKNPTAFYLCASSIPPLAIEQFFGPGTRLTVL.